The rows below give T cell receptor beta chains drawn from one sample of a study of T cells expressing NK-cell markers. TCRdb reprocessed the 5' RACE reads, keeping one entry per CDR3 protein, no DNA. The repertoire table contains 150,000 to 180,000 distinct CDR3 sequences. What was sequenced was blood T cells: a sorted CD56 or NKG2C T cell subset, CD4+ or CD8+ T cells, or bulk PBMC T cells (not recorded which). Source of these receptors: a woman aged 45-60 years in good health. CDR3s include the opening cysteine and the closing phenylalanine or tryptophan.

j_gene	v_gene	CDR3aa
TRBJ2-1	TRBV27	CASSLSTGGLSYNEQFF
TRBJ2-7	TRBV27	CASSVTGVSSYEQYF
TRBJ1-6	TRBV6-6	CASSLRTDGYNSPLHF
TRBJ1-2	TRBV6-2/TRBV6-3	CASWDPTGGRGYTF
TRBJ2-1	TRBV5-1	CASSLALAGGPGNEQFF
TRBJ2-1	TRBV27	CASTPLLAGEVYNEQFF
TRBJ1-2	TRBV4-1	CASSQDRVSYGYTF
TRBJ2-1	TRBV5-4	CASRDYNEQFF
TRBJ2-5	TRBV11-1	CASNPSPGTGQETQYF
TRBJ2-7	TRBV4-2	CASSHFLGLVAEQYF
TRBJ2-1	TRBV7-9	CASSLHSGEYNEQFF
TRBJ2-2	TRBV11-3	CASSIRGHTGELFF
TRBJ1-5	TRBV19	CASTADRALLNQPQHF
TRBJ2-5	TRBV12-3/TRBV12-4	CASSPGIKPGETQYF
TRBJ2-1	TRBV10-3	CAINTPGLANEQFF
TRBJ2-1	TRBV29-1	CSARDGSYYEQFF
TRBJ1-4	TRBV7-9	CASRPIGSRHEKLFF
TRBJ2-1	TRBV7-9	CASSPRTGGKVGDEQFF
TRBJ2-1	TRBV24-1	CATSEAGYNEQFF
TRBJ2-1	TRBV4-1	CASSQLGGNEQFF
TRBJ2-3	TRBV6-2/TRBV6-3	CASRTLAGGDADTQYF
TRBJ2-1	TRBV20-1	CSAGPTSSSDEQFF
TRBJ2-1	TRBV20-1	CSASGPSGDYNEQFF
TRBJ2-7	TRBV20-1	CSGIPTMGGLGDYEQYF
TRBJ2-1	TRBV20-1	CSATSSSVYEQFF
TRBJ2-2	TRBV5-1	CASSWGQDPGELFF
TRBJ2-2	TRBV20-1	CSARDGRDFTGELFF
TRBJ2-7	TRBV9	CASSPWDHEQYF
TRBJ2-1	TRBV6-6	CASGEVFSYNEQFF
TRBJ2-1	TRBV24-1	CATAPEPPRDEQFF
TRBJ1-1	TRBV19	CASSLGFTEAFF
TRBJ2-1	TRBV4-1	CASRPGTGSNEQFF
TRBJ2-2	TRBV27	CASNDGTSNPGELFF
TRBJ1-1	TRBV25-1	CASSGGLPNTEAFF
TRBJ2-3	TRBV6-5	CASSSTTSGSPDTQYF
TRBJ1-5	TRBV3-1	CASSQAQVAQPQHF
TRBJ2-7	TRBV13	CASSASTEYEQYF
TRBJ2-2	TRBV20-1	CSARRNEGGTGELFF
TRBJ2-1	TRBV10-1	CASSEFSGGERYNEQFF
TRBJ2-1	TRBV5-1	CASSPGAGHEQFF
TRBJ2-1	TRBV12-5	CASGLVPGTANNEQFF
TRBJ2-1	TRBV5-1	CASSPSPSSYNEQFF
TRBJ1-1	TRBV7-2	CASVYNTEAFF
TRBJ2-3	TRBV3-1	CASSQVGGLAGESDTQYF
TRBJ1-4	TRBV4-1	CASSHLDQGSEKLFF
TRBJ2-7	TRBV4-1	CASSQGSGPPTEQYF
TRBJ2-1	TRBV12-3/TRBV12-4	CASSFSSGARFEQFF
TRBJ1-5	TRBV2	CASNPTGLRNQPQHF
TRBJ1-2	TRBV6-1	CASSEGDSYGYTF
TRBJ2-1	TRBV6-6	CASSYSWETDEQFF
TRBJ2-1	TRBV19	CASSGDRTYNEQFF